This T cell receptor (beta chain) derives from a study of blood T cell repertoires in COVID-19. Study-wide background: Acute and convalescent COVID-19 specimens originated in the United States, Italy and Spain. PBMCs, B-cell-depleted T cells, or T cells provided the cDNA or gDNA that made up the material.

Germline CDR1 is WNHNN and CDR2 is SYGVQD (reference sequence). J lost 6 bases, V lost 4 bases, and 16 bases had no gene match. The CDR3 consists of 19 residues. In the original processing: The assay estimated nucleated cells by amplifying reference gene primers. Produced via immunoSEQ multiplex PCR; TCRdb's table is partial and in-frame only. V, J and clone size derive from that table, while D and trimming were established from the DNA sequence. The table includes hundreds of thousands of clones, 85% to 90% detected once. Individuals drawn from about 26 US areas were about 18 to 95 years old. The chain joins TRBV10-1 to TRBJ1-5; 12 positions agree with TRBD1. The sample consisted of PBMCs or T cells enriched from blood (not recorded which). The sequence was collected from a man in his fifties who had been exposed to COVID-19. The CDR3 reads CASSGALGTGGRVGQPQHF. The CDR3 region has the DNA TGCGCCAGCAGTGGAGCACTCGGGACAGGGGGCCGAGTTGGTCAGCCCCAGCATTTT.